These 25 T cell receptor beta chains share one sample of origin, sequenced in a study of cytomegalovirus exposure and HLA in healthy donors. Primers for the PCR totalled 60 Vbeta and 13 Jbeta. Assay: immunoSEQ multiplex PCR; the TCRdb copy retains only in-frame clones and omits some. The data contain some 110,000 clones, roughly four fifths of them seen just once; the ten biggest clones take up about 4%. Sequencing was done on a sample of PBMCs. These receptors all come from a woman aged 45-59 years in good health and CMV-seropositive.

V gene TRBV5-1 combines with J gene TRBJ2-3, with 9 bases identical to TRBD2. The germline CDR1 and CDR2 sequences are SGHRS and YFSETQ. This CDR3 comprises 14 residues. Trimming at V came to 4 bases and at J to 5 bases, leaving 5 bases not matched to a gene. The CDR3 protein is CASSPSGDQDTQYF. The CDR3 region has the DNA TGCGCCAGCAGCCCTAGCGGGGACCAAGATACGCAGTATTTT. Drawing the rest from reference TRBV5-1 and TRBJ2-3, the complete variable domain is KAGVTQTPRYLIKTRGQQVTLSCSPISGHRSVSWYQQTPGQGLQFLFEYFSETQRNKGNFPGRFSGRQFSNSRSEMNVSTLELGDSALYLCASSPSGDQDTQYFGPGTRLTVL.

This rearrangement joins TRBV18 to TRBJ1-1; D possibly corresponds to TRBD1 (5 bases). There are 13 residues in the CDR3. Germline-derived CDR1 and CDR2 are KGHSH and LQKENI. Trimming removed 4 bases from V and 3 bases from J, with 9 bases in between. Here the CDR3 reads CASSQGRDTEAFF. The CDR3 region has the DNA TGTGCCAGCTCACAGGGGAGGGACACTGAAGCTTTCTTT.

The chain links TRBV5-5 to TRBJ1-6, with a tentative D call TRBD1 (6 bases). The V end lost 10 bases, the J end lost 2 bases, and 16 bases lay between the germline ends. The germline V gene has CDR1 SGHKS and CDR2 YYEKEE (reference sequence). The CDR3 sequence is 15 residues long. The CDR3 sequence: CAGGGGGTYNSPLHF. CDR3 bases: TGTGCCGGGGGCGGGGGGGGAACCTATAATTCACCCCTCCACTTT.

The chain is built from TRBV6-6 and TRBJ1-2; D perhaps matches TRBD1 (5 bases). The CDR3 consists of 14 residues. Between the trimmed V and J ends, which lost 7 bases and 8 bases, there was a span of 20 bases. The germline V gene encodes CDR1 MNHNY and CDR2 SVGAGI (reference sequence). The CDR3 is CASNWEGPWSGYTF. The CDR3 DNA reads TGTGCCAGCAACTGGGAGGGGCCGTGGTCCGGCTACACCTTC.

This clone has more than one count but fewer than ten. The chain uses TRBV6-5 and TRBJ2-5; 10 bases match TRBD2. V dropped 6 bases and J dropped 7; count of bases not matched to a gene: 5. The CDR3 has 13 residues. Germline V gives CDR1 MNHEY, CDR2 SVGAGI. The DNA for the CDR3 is TGTGCCAGCAGCCCGGGACTAGCGACGACCCAGTACTTC. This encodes CASSPGLATTQYF.

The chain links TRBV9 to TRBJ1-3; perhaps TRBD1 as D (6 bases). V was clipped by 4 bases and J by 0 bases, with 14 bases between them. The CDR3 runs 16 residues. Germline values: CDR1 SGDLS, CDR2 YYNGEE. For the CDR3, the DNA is TGTGCCAGCAGCCCTACCGGGACACACTCTGGAAACACCATATATTTT. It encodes CASSPTGTHSGNTIYF.

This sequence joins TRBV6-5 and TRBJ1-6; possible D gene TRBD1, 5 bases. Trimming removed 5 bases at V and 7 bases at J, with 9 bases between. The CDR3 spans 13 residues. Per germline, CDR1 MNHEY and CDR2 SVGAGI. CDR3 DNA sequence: TGTGCCAGCAGTAGCCGACAGAATTCACCCCTCCACTTT. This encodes CASSSRQNSPLHF.

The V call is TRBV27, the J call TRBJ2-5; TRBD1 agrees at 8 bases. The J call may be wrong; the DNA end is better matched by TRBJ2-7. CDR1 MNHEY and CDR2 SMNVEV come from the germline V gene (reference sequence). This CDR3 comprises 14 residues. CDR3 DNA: TGTGCCAGCAGCGGGACAGGTTCTATCTACGAGCAGTACTTC. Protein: CASSGTGSIYEQYF.

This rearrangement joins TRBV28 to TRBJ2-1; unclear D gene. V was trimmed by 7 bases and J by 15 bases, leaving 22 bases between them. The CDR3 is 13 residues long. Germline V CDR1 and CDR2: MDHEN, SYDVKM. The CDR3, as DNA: TGTGCCAGCAATAGCTCACCTCCGCCCGTCCCGTTCTTC. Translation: CASNSSPPPVPFF. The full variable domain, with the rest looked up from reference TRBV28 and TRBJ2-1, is DVKVTQSSRYLVKRTGEKVFLECVQDMDHENMFWYRQDPGLGLRLIYFSYDVKMKEKGDIPEGYSVSREKKERFSLILESASTNQTSMYLCASNSSPPPVPFFGPGTRLTVL.

For the CDR3, the DNA is TGTGCCAGCAATACAGGGGGCATCAATCAGCCCCAGCATTTT. It specifies CASNTGGINQPQHF. V usage is TRBV6-5 and J usage is TRBJ1-5; TRBD1 matches 9 bases. V was pared by 7 bases and J by 3 bases, with 4 bases of the junction left unmatched. Germline CDR1 is MNHEY and CDR2 is SVGAGI. This CDR3 has 14 residues.

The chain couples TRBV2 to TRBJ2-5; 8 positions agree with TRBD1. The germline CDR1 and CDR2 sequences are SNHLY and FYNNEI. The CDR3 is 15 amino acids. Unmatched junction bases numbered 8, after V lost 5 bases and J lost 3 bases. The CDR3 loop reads CASSPDRVGEETQYF. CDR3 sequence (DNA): TGTGCCAGCAGTCCGGACAGGGTCGGCGAAGAGACCCAGTACTTC.

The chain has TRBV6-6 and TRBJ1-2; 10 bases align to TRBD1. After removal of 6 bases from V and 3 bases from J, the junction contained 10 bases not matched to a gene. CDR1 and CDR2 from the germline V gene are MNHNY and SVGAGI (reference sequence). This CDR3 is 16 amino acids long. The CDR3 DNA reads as TGTGCCAGCAGCTCCCAACCCGACAGGGGGCACTATGGCTACACCTTC. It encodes CASSSQPDRGHYGYTF.

CDR3 sequence reads: CATSRVTRSQRNQPQHF. Written as DNA, the CDR3 is TGTGCCACCAGCAGAGTAACTAGGTCGCAACGCAATCAGCCCCAGCATTTT. The chain combines TRBV15 with TRBJ1-5; D not certain. This CDR3 is 17 amino acids long. Deletions cut 1 base from V and 2 bases from J, with 15 bases between. Per germline, CDR1 LNHNV and CDR2 YYDKDF (reference sequence). Full variable domain (remainder filled in from reference TRBV15 and TRBJ1-5): DAMVIQNPRYQVTQFGKPVTLSCSQTLNHNVMYWYQQKSSQAPKLLFHYYDKDFNNEADTPDNFQSRRPNTSFCFLDIRSPGLGDTAMYLCATSRVTRSQRNQPQHFGDGTRLSIL.

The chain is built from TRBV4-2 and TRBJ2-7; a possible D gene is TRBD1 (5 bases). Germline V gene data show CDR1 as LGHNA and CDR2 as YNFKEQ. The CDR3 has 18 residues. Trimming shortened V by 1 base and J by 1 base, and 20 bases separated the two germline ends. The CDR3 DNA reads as TGTGCCAGCAGCCAAGTGACTTTGGGCAGGGAATCATCCTACGAGCAGTACTTC. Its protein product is CASSQVTLGRESSYEQYF.

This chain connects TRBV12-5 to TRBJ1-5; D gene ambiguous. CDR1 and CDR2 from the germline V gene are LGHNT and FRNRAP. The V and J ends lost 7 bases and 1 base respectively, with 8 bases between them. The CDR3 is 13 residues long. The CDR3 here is CASARESNQPQHF. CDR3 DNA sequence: TGTGCTAGTGCCCGGGAAAGCAATCAGCCCCAGCATTTT.

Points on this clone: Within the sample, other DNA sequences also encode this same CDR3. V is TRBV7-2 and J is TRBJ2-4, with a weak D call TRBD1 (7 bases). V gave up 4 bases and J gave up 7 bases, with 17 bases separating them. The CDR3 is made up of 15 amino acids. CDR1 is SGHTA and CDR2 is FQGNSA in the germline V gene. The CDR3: CASSSRQGSGNIQYF. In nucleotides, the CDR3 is TGTGCCAGCAGCTCCCGACAGGGCAGCGGGAACATTCAGTACTTC. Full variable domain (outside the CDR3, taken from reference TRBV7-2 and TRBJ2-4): GAGVSQSPSNKVTEKGKDVELRCDPISGHTALYWYRQSLGQGLEFLIYFQGNSAPDKSGLPSDRFSAERTGGSVSTLTIQRTQQEDSAVYLCASSSRQGSGNIQYFGAGTRLSVL.

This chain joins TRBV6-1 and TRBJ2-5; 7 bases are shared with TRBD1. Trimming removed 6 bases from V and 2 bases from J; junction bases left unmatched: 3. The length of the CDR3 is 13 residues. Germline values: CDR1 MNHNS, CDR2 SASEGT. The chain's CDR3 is CASRWGQQETQYF. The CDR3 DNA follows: TGTGCCAGCAGATGGGGACAGCAAGAGACCCAGTACTTC.

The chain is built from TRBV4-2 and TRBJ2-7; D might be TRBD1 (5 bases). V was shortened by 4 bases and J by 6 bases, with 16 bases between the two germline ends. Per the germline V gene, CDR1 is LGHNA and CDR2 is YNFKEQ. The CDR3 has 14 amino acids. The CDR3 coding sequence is TGTGCCAGCAGCCCAGGGAACGGGCGCCGCGAGCAGTACTTC. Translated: CASSPGNGRREQYF.

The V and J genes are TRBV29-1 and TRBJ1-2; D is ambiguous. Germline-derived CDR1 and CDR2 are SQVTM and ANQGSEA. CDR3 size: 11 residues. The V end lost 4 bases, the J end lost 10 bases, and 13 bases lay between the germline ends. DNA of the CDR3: TGCAGCGTTGGCGGGCAGAGACTCTACACCTTC. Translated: CSVGGQRLYTF.

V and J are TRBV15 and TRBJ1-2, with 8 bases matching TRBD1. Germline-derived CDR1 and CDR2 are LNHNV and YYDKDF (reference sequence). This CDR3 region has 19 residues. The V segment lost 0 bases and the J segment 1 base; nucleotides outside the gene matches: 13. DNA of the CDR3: TGTGCCACCAGCAGAGATGATTTTCAGGGGGCCCCCCTTAACTATGGCTACACCTTC. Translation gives CATSRDDFQGAPLNYGYTF.

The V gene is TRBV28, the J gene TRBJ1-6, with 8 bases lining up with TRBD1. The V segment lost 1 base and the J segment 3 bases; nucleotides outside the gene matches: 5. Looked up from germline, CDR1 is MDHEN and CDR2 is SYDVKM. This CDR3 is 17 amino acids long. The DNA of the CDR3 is TGTGCCAGCAGTTTATCCGGGGGACAGGACTATAATTCACCCCTCCACTTT. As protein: CASSLSGGQDYNSPLHF.

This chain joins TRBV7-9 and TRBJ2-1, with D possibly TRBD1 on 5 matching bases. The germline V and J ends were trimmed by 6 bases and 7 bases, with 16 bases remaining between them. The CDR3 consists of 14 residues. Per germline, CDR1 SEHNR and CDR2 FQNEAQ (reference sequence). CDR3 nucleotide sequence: TGTGCCAGCAGACCATCAGGGCAACGAAATGAGCAGTTCTTC. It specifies CASRPSGQRNEQFF.

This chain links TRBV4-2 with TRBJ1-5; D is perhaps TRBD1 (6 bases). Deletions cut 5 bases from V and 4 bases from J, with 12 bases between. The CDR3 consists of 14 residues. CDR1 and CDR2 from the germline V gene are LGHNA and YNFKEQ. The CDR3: CASSEQGWNQPQHF. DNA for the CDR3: TGTGCCAGCAGCGAACAGGGTTGGAATCAGCCCCAGCATTTT.

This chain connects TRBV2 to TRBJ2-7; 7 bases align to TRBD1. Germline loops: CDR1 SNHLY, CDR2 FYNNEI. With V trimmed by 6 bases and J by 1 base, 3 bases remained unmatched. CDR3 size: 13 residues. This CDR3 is CASRSGQSYEQYF. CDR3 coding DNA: TGTGCCAGCAGGTCGGGACAGTCCTACGAGCAGTACTTC.

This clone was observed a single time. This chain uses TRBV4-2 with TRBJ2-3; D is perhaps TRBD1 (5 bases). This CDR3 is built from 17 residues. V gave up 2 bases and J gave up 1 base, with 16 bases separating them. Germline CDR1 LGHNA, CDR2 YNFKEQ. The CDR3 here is CASSQLTRQGRTDTQYF. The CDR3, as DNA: TGTGCCAGCAGCCAACTTACACGGCAGGGCCGCACAGATACGCAGTATTTT.